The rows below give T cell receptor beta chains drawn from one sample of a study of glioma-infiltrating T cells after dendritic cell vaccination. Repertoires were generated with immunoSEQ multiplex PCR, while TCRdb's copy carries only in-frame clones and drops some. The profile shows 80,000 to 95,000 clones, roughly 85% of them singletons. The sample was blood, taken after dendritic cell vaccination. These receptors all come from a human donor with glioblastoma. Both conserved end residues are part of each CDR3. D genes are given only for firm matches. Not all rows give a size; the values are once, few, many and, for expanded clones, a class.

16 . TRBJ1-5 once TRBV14 TGTGCCAGCAGCCTCTCCCGGGGTTTGAGCAATCAGCCCCAGCATTTT CASSLSRGLSNQPQHF
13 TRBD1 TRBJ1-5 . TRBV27 TGTGCCAGCAGTCGGACAGGGGTTCAGCCCCAGCATTTT CASSRTGVQPQHF
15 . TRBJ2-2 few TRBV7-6 TGTGCCAGCAGAGGGGCCAGGCCGAACACCGGGGAGCTGTTTTTT CASRGARPNTGELFF
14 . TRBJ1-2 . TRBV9 TGTGCCAGCAGCGTAGCTAGGGGTAGCTATGGCTACACCTTC CASSVARGSYGYTF
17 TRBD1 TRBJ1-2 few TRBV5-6 TGTGCCAGCAGCAAGGGACAGGGAGCGTACACTAACTATGGCTACACCTTC CASSKGQGAYTNYGYTF
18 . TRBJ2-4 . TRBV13 TGTGCCAGCAGTCCAACGAAAGCGTCTATAGCTGCCAAAAACATTCAGTACTTC CASSPTKASIAAKNIQYF
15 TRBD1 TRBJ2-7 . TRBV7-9 TGTGCCAGCAGCTTAGCTAGGGGGCGATACGACGAGCAGTACTTC CASSLARGRYDEQYF
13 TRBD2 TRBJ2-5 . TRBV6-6 TGTGCCAGCAGCCCCGAGCCCCGGGGGGCCCAGTACTTC CASSPEPRGAQYF
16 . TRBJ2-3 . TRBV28 TGTGCCAGCTCCCTTGGGGGGGCAGGGGTCACAGATACGCAGTATTTT CASSLGGAGVTDTQYF
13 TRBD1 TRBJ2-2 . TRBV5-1 TGCGCCACCTGGACAGGGACCACCGGGGAGCTGTTTTTT CATWTGTTGELFF
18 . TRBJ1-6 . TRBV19 TGTGCCAGTAGTAAAAGACAGGACGCAAGCTCCTATAATTCACCCCTCCACTTT CASSKRQDASSYNSPLHF
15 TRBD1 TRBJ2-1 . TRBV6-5 TGTGCCAGCAGGGTGGACAGGGGGCCTAACAATGAGCAGTTCTTC CASRVDRGPNNEQFF
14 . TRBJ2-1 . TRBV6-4 TGTGCCAGCAGCCGGGGGGAAGGGGGCAATGAGCAGTTCTTC CASSRGEGGNEQFF
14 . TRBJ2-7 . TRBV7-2 TGTGCCAGCAGCTTAGGGGCCCCCAGGGGCGAGCAGTACTTC CASSLGAPRGEQYF
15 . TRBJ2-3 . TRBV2 TGTGCCAGCTCCCCAGGGGTCCCTAGCACAGATACGCAGTATTTT CASSPGVPSTDTQYF
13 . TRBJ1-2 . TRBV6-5 TGTGCCAGCGGAACAGGAATTAACTATGGCTACACCTTC CASGTGINYGYTF
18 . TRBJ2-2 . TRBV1 TGCACCAGCAGCCACCGCGATCAGCGGGGGGGCAACACCGGGGAGCTGTTTTTT CTSSHRDQRGGNTGELFF
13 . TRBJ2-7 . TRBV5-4 TGTGCCAGCTCGGGGACAATGGGCCACGAGCAGTACTTC CASSGTMGHEQYF